The sequence of this T cell receptor (beta chain) was determined in a study of Ad26.COV2.S vaccination and SARS-CoV-2 variants. Sequenced by immunoSEQ multiplex PCR; TCRdb stores in-frame clones only, minus some. The sample lists about 680,000 clones; about 89% were seen once. The treatment was: roughly 20 received Ad26.COV2.S at low or high dose, single or two shots; roughly five received placebo; per-sample allocation not given. Collection of the samples took place on day 63 after the first injection of vaccine or placebo. Immunization relied on an Ad26 vector, which expressed Wuhan-strain SARS-CoV-2 spike. Germline lookup yields CDR1 SEHNR and CDR2 FQNEAQ (reference sequence). The CDR3 runs 14 residues. V was trimmed by 1 base and J by 0 bases, leaving 6 bases between them.

This chain links TRBV7-9 with TRBJ1-1, with D unresolved. The source of this sequence is a person aged 18-65 years who received the Ad26.COV2.S COVID-19 vaccine or a placebo. The sequenced sample was peripheral blood, obtained in a trial of Ad26.COV2.S vaccine versus placebo. The CDR3 reads CASSLGLVNTEAFF. The CDR3 nucleotides read TGTGCCAGCAGCTTAGGACTCGTGAACACTGAAGCTTTCTTT.